The source of this TCR beta chain is a study of long-term antiretroviral therapy in people with HIV. The study's findings and limits: Relative to control repertoires, HIV repertoires exhibited narrower CDR3 length ranges.

With V trimmed by 5 bases and J by 4 bases, 11 bases remained unmatched. Germline loops: CDR1 LNHDA, CDR2 SQIVND (reference sequence). The CDR3 totals 16 residues. Sequencing relied on immunoSEQ assay v3.0, run at survey level. Assay: immunoSEQ multiplex PCR; the TCRdb copy retains only in-frame clones and omits some. Among tens of thousands of clones listed, roughly four fifths were seen once. Turning to this clone: The antigen remains unidentified.

The chain combines TRBV19 with TRBJ1-1, with TRBD1 identical over 9 bases. The sample here was unsorted PBMCs, taken 1.5 years after starting antiretroviral therapy. This TCR was sampled from a man aged 25 to 45 with HIV. CDR3 region: CASSFSGTGRGTEAFF. CDR3 bases: TGTGCCAGTAGTTTTTCCGGGACAGGGAGGGGCACTGAAGCTTTCTTT.